The subject of this entry is one T cell receptor beta chain. Its antigen is still unknown. This sample is drawn from a study of shared clonotypes between healthy human individuals. Some clones are missing from TCRdb's copy, which holds only in-frame ones; the method was immunoSEQ multiplex PCR. The sample holds around 550,000 clones, about 96% seen once. Overall study results and limits: It was expected that sequencing depth would affect clonotype sharing among donors.

The CDR3 totals 14 residues. V was shortened by 2 bases and J by 4 bases, with 12 bases between the two germline ends. The germline CDR1 and CDR2 sequences are SNHLY and FYNNEI. The chain recombines TRBV2 with TRBJ2-7; D gene uncertain. The receptor's source is a woman in her 30s in good health. The sequenced material came from naive CD4+ T cells sorted from blood. Regarding subset: CD45RA+ positively selected. The CDR3 DNA reads TGTGCCAGCAGTGAATGGGAAGGGAAATACGAGCAGTACTTC. It yields the protein CASSEWEGKYEQYF.